This TCR beta chain was captured in a study of cytomegalovirus exposure and HLA in healthy donors. Study details: For the roughly 370 genotyped donors, about 79% fell within the Caucasian-associated ancestry cluster.

The CDR3 is made up of 14 amino acids. Germline lookup yields CDR1 SGHRS and CDR2 YFSETQ. With 0 bases removed from V and 6 bases from J, the gap between germline ends came to 11 bases. The PCR was carried out with 60 Vbeta primers and 13 Jbeta primers. The assay was immunoSEQ multiplex PCR, and TCRdb's table has in-frame clones only and misses some. The sample shows about 160,000 clones, 80% to 85% of them seen only once. Remarks on this clone: Its specificity is unknown.

Study-level findings and limits: Reportedly, a later analysis found an Asian-associated ancestry cluster had fewer N-insertions than the approximately 700-donor mean. Researchers reported that a few CMV-associated chains were confirmed in vitro as CMV antigen-specific. After further analysis at a later stage, 16,951 TCR beta sequences were associated with HLA alleles at 0.05 false discovery rate.

Specimen: PBMCs. This receptor was obtained from a male donor in good health and CMV-seropositive. This chain uses TRBV5-1 with TRBJ2-3; D perhaps matches TRBD2 (6 bases). This chain's CDR3 is CASSLGTAGDTQYF. The CDR3 coding sequence is TGCGCCAGCAGCTTGGGAACTGCGGGGGATACGCAGTATTTT.